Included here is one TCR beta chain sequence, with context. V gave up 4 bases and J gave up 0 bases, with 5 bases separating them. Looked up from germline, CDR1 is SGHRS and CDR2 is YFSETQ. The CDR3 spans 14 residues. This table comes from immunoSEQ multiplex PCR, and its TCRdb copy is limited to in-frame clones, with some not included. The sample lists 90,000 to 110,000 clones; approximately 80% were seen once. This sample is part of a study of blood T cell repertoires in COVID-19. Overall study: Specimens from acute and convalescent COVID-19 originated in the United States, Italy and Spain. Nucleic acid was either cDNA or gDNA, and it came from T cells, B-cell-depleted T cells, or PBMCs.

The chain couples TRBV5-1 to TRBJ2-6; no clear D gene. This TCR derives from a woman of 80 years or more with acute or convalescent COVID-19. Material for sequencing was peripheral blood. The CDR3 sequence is CASSLYSGANVLTF. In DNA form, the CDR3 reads TGCGCCAGCAGCCTGTACTCTGGGGCCAACGTCCTGACTTTC.